This section outlines one T cell receptor (beta chain) sequence together with its context. The antigen this receptor binds is unknown. No base quality information exists; no much larger clone differs at one position. According to the study, the label for this sample's time point signals: about 28 days (+/-7) after the second vaccine dose. AZD1222 recipients given second doses at about 4 weeks or at about 12 weeks were pooled, since spike-specific TCR depth and breadth were not found to differ between the two schedules. The vaccinee samples were drawn from two UK trials, COV001 and COV002, one of which was a single-blind randomized controlled phase 2/3 trial testing AZD1222 (ChAdOx1 nCoV-19) in healthy adults. For TCRbeta chain sequencing, PBMC samples from trial participants were taken at day 0 and at day 28 after the second dose. The CDR3 holds 13 amino acids from the cysteine to the phenylalanine. Left in the record is the CDR3 DNA by itself, 39 bases read in frame from the first base. V lost 7 bases and J lost 6 bases; the stretch between them is 12 bases long. For CDR1 and CDR2, the germline V gene lists SNHLY and FYNNEI.

The sample originates from a study of T cell responses to AZD1222 COVID-19 vaccine (dated by TCRdb to the early 2020s). Describing the broader study: A total of just over 230 trial participants underwent TCR sequencing, of whom about 200 had received two doses of AZD1222 and approximately 25 had received two doses of the MenACWY control vaccine. Trial participants were enrolled by age into subgroups of 18-55, 56-69 and 70-plus years, and around 150, 28 and 57 TCR-sequenced participants, respectively, were included in these subgroups.

Broader findings and caveats from the paper: Reportedly, close to half of the unique spike-specific TCRs recognized epitopes lying outside the regions that are mutated in the B.1.351 and B.1.1.7 variants. Participants were mostly white British, with more females than males. The authors suggested clonal diversity may have been underestimated. Conclusions about previously exposed vaccinees are limited, since just six AZD1222 recipients were seropositive for SARS-CoV-2 at baseline. Vaccine-associated CD4 TCRs spanned the whole spike protein, with dominant responses in regions 160-218 and 743-854. The 56-69-year group was small, and its depth increase did not reach significance, likely because of low power. After two AZD1222 doses, spike-specific TCR breadth and depth were significantly higher than at day 0 and than in MenACWY recipients. Because no samples from the day 14 peak response were available, repertoires could be characterized only after the peak T cell response.

The CDR3 regions of human TCRbeta chains were subjected to immunosequencing. Per the original workflow: Repertoire TCRs were matched against a reference library of SARS-CoV-2-specific TCRs generated with the MIRA antigen-specificity platform. Breadth was defined as the fraction of unique TCRs that were SARS-CoV-2-associated. Depth was defined as the fraction of total T cells that were SARS-CoV-2-associated. Each spike-specific TCR was assigned to its reactive spike region and to a CD4 or CD8 class using the MIRA data. Log10-transformed breadth and depth values were compared by one-way ANOVA with Sidak's multiple comparisons tests. TCRdb's version of the immuneACCESS table is confined to in-frame rearrangements and falls short of the full clone set. An unresolved V gene accounts for under half of the shortfall where checked; the remainder is of unknown origin. The D gene and trimming were derived from the DNA, and the V and J assignments and clone size from that table. This sample gives about 120,000 clones in total; about 85% of them show up just once. Together, the top ten hold just over 2.5% of the sample.

The chain uses TRBV2 and TRBJ1-4; TRBD1 is a weak D gene call, 5 bases matching. The material sequenced was peripheral blood, taken 28 days after the second AZD1222 dose. This TCR was recovered from an adult who received the AZD1222 COVID-19 vaccine. The DNA reads TGTGCCAGCAACAGACAGTACGATGAAAAACTGTTTTTT. Translated, this is CASNRQYDEKLFF.